The next 11 T cell receptor beta chains were all read from a single sample in a study of T cell responses to AZD1222 COVID-19 vaccine. Profiling relied on immunoSEQ multiplex PCR, and the TCRdb table lists in-frame clones only, not all of them. This table has about 110,000 clones, approximately 90% appearing once. Sequencing was performed on peripheral blood, taken 28 days after the second AZD1222 dose. These receptors all come from an adult who received the AZD1222 COVID-19 vaccine.

The V gene is TRBV9, the J gene TRBJ2-3, with D possibly called TRBD1 or TRBD2 (5 bases each). Trimming shortened V by 0 bases and J by 2 bases, and 13 bases separated the two germline ends. Germline CDR1 is SGDLS and CDR2 is YYNGEE. The CDR3 runs to 16 residues. CDR3 in amino acids: CASSVAGAGYTDTQYF. CDR3 coding DNA: TGTGCCAGCAGCGTAGCCGGGGCAGGGTACACAGATACGCAGTATTTT.

This clone was counted a single time. The rearrangement uses TRBV6-6 and TRBJ2-5; D is undetermined. The CDR3 extends over 11 amino acids. CDR1 and CDR2 (germline): MNHNY, SVGAGI (reference sequence). Trimming took off 6 bases at V and 2 bases at J, with 4 bases between the two ends. The DNA of the CDR3 is TGTGCCAGCAGCCCACAAGAGACCCAGTACTTC. Protein: CASSPQETQYF.

The V call is TRBV7-3, the J call TRBJ2-7; the match to TRBD2 covers 12 bases. Germline V CDR1 and CDR2: SGHTA, FQGTGA. V was pared by 5 bases and J by 2 bases, with 4 bases of the junction left unmatched. The CDR3 length is 15 residues. CDR3: CASSLRLAGAYEQYF. The CDR3 DNA reads as TGTGCCAGCAGCCTACGACTAGCGGGAGCCTACGAGCAGTACTTC. Full variable domain (outside the CDR3, taken from reference TRBV7-3 and TRBJ2-7): GAGVSQTPSNKVTEKGKYVELRCDPISGHTALYWYRQSLGQGPEFLIYFQGTGAADDSGLPNDRFFAVRPEGSVSTLKIQRTERGDSAVYLCASSLRLAGAYEQYFGPGTRLTVT.

V usage is TRBV7-6 and J usage is TRBJ2-1, with 13 bases matching TRBD2. The germline V gene has CDR1 SGHVS and CDR2 FNYEAQ. V gave up 5 bases and J gave up 9 bases; unmatched junction bases: 10. The CDR3 consists of 16 residues. Written as DNA, the CDR3 is TGTGCCAGCAGCCTGGGGGGACTAGCGGGAAAATTTGAGCAGTTCTTC. Translated, it gives CASSLGGLAGKFEQFF.

The chain recombines TRBV27 with TRBJ1-2; D is unclear. Between the trimmed V and J ends, which lost 2 bases and 7 bases, there was a span of 2 bases. The germline CDR1 and CDR2 sequences are MNHEY and SMNVEV (reference sequence). The CDR3 has 10 amino acids. The CDR3 spells CASSLGGYTF. CDR3 nucleotides: TGTGCCAGCAGTTTAGGTGGCTACACCTTC.

The chain has TRBV11-3 and TRBJ2-1; D is tentatively TRBD1 or TRBD2 (5 bases each). The CDR3 has 16 residues. Germline V gene data show CDR1 as SGHNT and CDR2 as YENEEA. V dropped 0 bases and J dropped 6 bases, with 15 bases sitting between them. CDR3 bases: TGTGCCAGCAGCTTAGAAGGGACGCAGACGGGCAATGAGCAGTTCTTC. Residues: CASSLEGTQTGNEQFF.

J is TRBJ1-2 and V is TRBV30; weak D call: TRBD1 (5 bases). This CDR3 region has 13 residues. Germline V gene data show CDR1 as GTSNPN and CDR2 as SVGIG (reference sequence). The V end lost 2 bases, the J end lost 8 bases, and 15 bases lay between the germline ends. CDR3 protein: CAWSITGPLGYTF. The DNA for the CDR3 is TGTGCCTGGAGTATTACAGGTCCCCTCGGCTACACCTTC.

The genes are TRBV28 and TRBJ1-5; 8 bases are shared with TRBD1. Germline loops: CDR1 MDHEN, CDR2 SYDVKM. Germline trimming cut 8 bases from V and 3 bases from J; bases unmatched to any gene: 6. The CDR3 has 14 amino acids. In nucleotides, the CDR3 is TGTGCCAGCTCGGGACAGGCTAACAATCAGCCCCAGCATTTT. Encoded protein: CASSGQANNQPQHF.

The chain couples TRBV7-3 to TRBJ1-2, with TRBD1 identical over 12 bases. The length of the CDR3 is 14 residues. With V trimmed by 3 bases and J by 8 bases, 4 bases remained unmatched. CDR1 is SGHTA, CDR2 FQGTGA, per germline. CDR3 nucleotide sequence: TGTGCCAGCAGCTTGGGACAGGGGGCTGAAGGCTACACCTTC. It specifies CASSLGQGAEGYTF.

The V call is TRBV6-5, the J call TRBJ2-2; D uncertain. V was clipped by 5 bases and J by 1 base, with 11 bases between them. The CDR3 length is 15 residues. Germline assignment: CDR1 MNHEY and CDR2 SVGAGI. CDR3: CASSRTRLNTGELFF. The CDR3 coding sequence is TGTGCCAGCAGTAGGACGAGGCTGAACACCGGGGAGCTGTTTTTT.

The chain employs TRBV2 and TRBJ1-2, with D possibly being TRBD1 (6 bases). The ends were cut back, 6 bases at V and 13 bases at J, with 12 bases in the middle. The CDR3 totals 10 residues. The germline V gene encodes CDR1 SNHLY and CDR2 FYNNEI. The CDR3 protein is CASRAQGLTF. The CDR3 bases are TGTGCCAGCAGGGCACAGGGCCTCACCTTC.